These T cell receptor beta chains were read from a single sample in a study of blood T cells in healthy people across ages. TCRdb used MiXCR to reprocess the 5' RACE reads, holding one entry per CDR3 protein. The sample yields 1.4 million to 1.5 million distinct CDR3 sequences, approximately 42% seen once. Sample: blood. The receptors stem from a young woman in good health. Each CDR3 is given with its conserved first and last residue. The D gene is left open where the match is weak. Clone size is not always given. Where it is, it says once, few, many or a class for expanded clones.

J gene	V gene	D gene	clone size	CDR3 DNA	CDR3 protein
TRBJ1-4	TRBV4-1	.	.	TGCGCCAGCAGCCATCTTCCCGGTGGGGGGGAAAAACTGTTTTTT	CASSHLPGGGEKLFF
TRBJ1-6	TRBV5-1	.	few	TGCGCCAGCGGAGGGGAGGCTAATTCACCCCTCCACTTT	CASGGEANSPLHF
TRBJ2-5	TRBV20-1	TRBD2	.	TGCAGTGCTAGAGGAGCGGGGGAAAGACGGACCCAGTACTTC	CSARGAGERRTQYF
TRBJ1-1	TRBV4-2	TRBD1	few	TGTGCCAGCAGACAGGGGGCAGGGAACACTGAAGCTTTCTTT	CASRQGAGNTEAFF
TRBJ2-4	TRBV3-1	.	few	TGTGCCAGCAGCCCCGGGCCTTGGAACATTCAGTACTTC	CASSPGPWNIQYF
TRBJ2-3	TRBV5-1	.	few	TGCGCCAGCAGCTTACCTAGTGGGCGAAGCACAGATACGCAGTATTTT	CASSLPSGRSTDTQYF
TRBJ2-7	TRBV20-1	TRBD1	.	TGCAGTGCTTCCCGACAGGGATCGAACTACGAGCAGTACTTC	CSASRQGSNYEQYF
TRBJ2-1	TRBV11-2	.	.	TGTGCCAGCAGCTTACTTGGGCGTTACAATGAGCAGTTCTTC	CASSLLGRYNEQFF
TRBJ2-1	TRBV7-2	.	.	TGTGCCAGCAGCTTCGGATTTGTAAATGAGCAGTTCTTC	CASSFGFVNEQFF
TRBJ2-7	TRBV10-3	.	.	TGTGCCATCAGGGACTTCTACGAGCAGTACTTC	CAIRDFYEQYF
TRBJ2-1	TRBV27	TRBD2	.	TGTGCCAGCGGTTTATCGCTAGCGGTCAACAATGAGCAGTTCTTC	CASGLSLAVNNEQFF
TRBJ1-2	TRBV5-1	TRBD1	.	TGCGCCAGCAGCTTGGCCATGGGACAGGGCATGTATGGCTACACCTTC	CASSLAMGQGMYGYTF
TRBJ2-1	TRBV20-1	TRBD2	.	TGCAGTGCTAGCGAGCTAGCGGGCGCCTACAATGAGCAGTTCTTC	CSASELAGAYNEQFF
TRBJ2-1	TRBV29-1	.	.	TGCAGCTCGGGCCCTACGGCGTCTAGTGAGCAGTTCTTC	CSSGPTASSEQFF
TRBJ2-4	TRBV7-9	TRBD2	.	TGTGCCAGCGGTGCACCCAGCGGGGTAAACCGAGGCAAAAACATTCAGTACTTC	CASGAPSGVNRGKNIQYF
TRBJ2-7	TRBV20-1	TRBD2	.	TGCAGTGCTTCGGGACTAGCGTTCGCCTACAATGAGCAGTACTTC	CSASGLAFAYNEQYF
TRBJ1-6	TRBV4-2	.	once	TGTGCCAGCAGCCAAGATATCCCAGGGACCTATAATTCACCCCTCCACTTT	CASSQDIPGTYNSPLHF
TRBJ2-3	TRBV5-1	.	few	TGCGCCAGCAGCTTTGACACTAGCACAGATACGCAGTATTTT	CASSFDTSTDTQYF
TRBJ2-7	TRBV29-1	TRBD1	few	TGCAGCGTTGCCGGGACAGGGTATAACTACGAGCAGTACTTC	CSVAGTGYNYEQYF
TRBJ2-1	TRBV20-1	TRBD1	.	TGCAGTGCTACTTACCGGGACAGGGGCTACAATGAGCAGTTCTTC	CSATYRDRGYNEQFF
TRBJ2-1	TRBV7-2	.	.	TGTGCCAGCAGCTTAGTCCCGGGTCCGAGTTACAATGAGCAGTTCTTC	CASSLVPGPSYNEQFF
TRBJ2-5	TRBV7-2	TRBD1	few	TGTGCCAGCAGCTTTCAAGGGACAGGGGAATGGGAGACCCAGTACTTC	CASSFQGTGEWETQYF
TRBJ2-1	TRBV20-1	.	.	TGCAGTGCTAGACCCGGGACGGCAAATGAGCAGTTCTTC	CSARPGTANEQFF
TRBJ2-1	TRBV7-9	TRBD2	.	TGTGCCAGCAGCTCCATAGCGGGGGTCTACAATGAGCAGTTCTTC	CASSSIAGVYNEQFF
TRBJ1-1	TRBV6-1	.	.	TGTGCCACCAGTGGTGGAGGGAACACTGAAGCTTTCTTT	CATSGGGNTEAFF
TRBJ1-4	TRBV27	.	.	TGTGCCAGCAGTTCGGCCAGGCCGCTAACTAATGAAAAACTGTTTTTT	CASSSARPLTNEKLFF
TRBJ2-5	TRBV5-1	.	.	TGCGCCAGCAGCCGGGGGGCCGGTAATGAGCAGTACTTC	CASSRGAGNEQYF
TRBJ2-3	TRBV5-1	.	many	TGCGCCAGCAGCTTGGGAGACAGCACAGATACGCAGTATTTT	CASSLGDSTDTQYF